This TCR beta chain was sequenced in a study of OX40 agonist ivuxolimab in advanced cancers. Study-wide results and caveats: CD4+ T cells averaged fewer expanded clones than CD8+ T cells.

Only in-frame clones appear in the TCRdb table, and some are missing; sequencing was by immunoSEQ multiplex PCR. This table holds more than 75,000 clones, around 80% found once. Remarks on this clone: Its target is unknown.

This TCR came from an adult with an advanced solid tumor such as melanoma, head and neck, liver or kidney cancer. The sample consisted of CD4+ or CD8+ T cells sorted from blood, taken in a trial of the OX40 agonist ivuxolimab.

CDR3 coding DNA: TGTGCCAGCAGTGTTGGGTACACTGGGGCCAACGTCCTGACTTTC. As protein: CASSVGYTGANVLTF. The genes are TRBV6-5 and TRBJ2-6; no definite D call. Germline lookup yields CDR1 MNHEY and CDR2 SVGAGI. There are 15 residues in the CDR3. V lost 5 bases, J lost 2 bases, and 10 bases lay in between.